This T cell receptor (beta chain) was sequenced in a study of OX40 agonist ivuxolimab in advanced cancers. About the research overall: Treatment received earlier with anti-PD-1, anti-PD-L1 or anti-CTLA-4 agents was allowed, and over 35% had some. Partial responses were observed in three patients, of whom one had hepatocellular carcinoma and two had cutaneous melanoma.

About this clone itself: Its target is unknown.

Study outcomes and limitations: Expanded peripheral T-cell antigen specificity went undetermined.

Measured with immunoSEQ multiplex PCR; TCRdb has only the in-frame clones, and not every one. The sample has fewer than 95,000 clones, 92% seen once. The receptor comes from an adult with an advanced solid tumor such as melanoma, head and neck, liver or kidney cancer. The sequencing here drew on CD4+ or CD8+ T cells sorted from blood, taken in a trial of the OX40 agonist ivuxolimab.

Here the CDR3 reads CASNPTSGQGVGYGYTF. The DNA for the CDR3 is TGCGCCAGCAATCCAACCTCCGGACAGGGGGTAGGCTATGGCTACACCTTC. The chain employs TRBV5-1 and TRBJ1-2; 10 positions agree with TRBD1. CDR1 and CDR2 from the germline V gene are SGHRS and YFSETQ. The length of the CDR3 is 17 residues. The V and J ends lost 6 bases and 4 bases, in that order; junction bases with no gene match: 15.